This T cell receptor beta chain comes out of a study of regulatory T cells in long-lasting Graves disease. Germline lookup yields CDR1 SGHRS and CDR2 YFSETQ. The CDR3 is made up of 13 amino acids. V was trimmed by 0 bases and J by 3 bases, leaving 6 bases between them. Study observations and caveats: Persistent patients shared more public clonotypes (around 3,000) than new patients (about 930).

Turning to this clonotype: Its cognate antigen is unknown.

With iRepertoire HTBI primers and Arm-PCR of CDR3 regions, TCR beta libraries were built. TCRdb re-analysed the multiplex PCR reads in MiXCR, keeping a single row per CDR3 protein. Here the sample spans about 400,000 distinct CDR3 sequences, less than 25% being singletons. The time point denotes: persistent/refractory GD, antithyroid drugs over 5 years with positive TRAb. The TCR library was made from RNA that had been extracted from PBMCs in TRIzol. The chain carries TRBV5-1 and TRBJ1-1; D ambiguous. This clonotype was obtained from a female donor with Graves disease. Specimen: peripheral blood mononuclear cells (PBMCs), collected when the disease was refractory, from a patient treated with antithyroid drugs. The CDR3 sequence is CASSLAQYTEAFF. CDR3 coding DNA: TGCGCCAGCAGCTTGGCGCAGTACACTGAAGCTTTCTTT.